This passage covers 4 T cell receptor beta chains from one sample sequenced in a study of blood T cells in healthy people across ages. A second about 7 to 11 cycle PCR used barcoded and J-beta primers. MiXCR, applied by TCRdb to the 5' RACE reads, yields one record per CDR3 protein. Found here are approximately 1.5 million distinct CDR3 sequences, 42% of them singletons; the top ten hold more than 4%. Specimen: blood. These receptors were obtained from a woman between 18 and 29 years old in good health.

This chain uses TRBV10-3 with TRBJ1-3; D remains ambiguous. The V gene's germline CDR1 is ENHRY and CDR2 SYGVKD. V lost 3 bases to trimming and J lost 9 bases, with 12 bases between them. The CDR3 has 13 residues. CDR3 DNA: TGTGCCATCAGTGATCCCCAGACCAGCACCATATATTTT. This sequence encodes CAISDPQTSTIYF.

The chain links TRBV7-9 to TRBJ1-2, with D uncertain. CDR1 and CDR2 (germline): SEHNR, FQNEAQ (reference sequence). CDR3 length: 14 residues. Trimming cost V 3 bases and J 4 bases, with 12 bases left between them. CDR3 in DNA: TGTGCCAGCAGCTTCATGGGATGGCCCTATGGCTACACCTTC. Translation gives CASSFMGWPYGYTF.

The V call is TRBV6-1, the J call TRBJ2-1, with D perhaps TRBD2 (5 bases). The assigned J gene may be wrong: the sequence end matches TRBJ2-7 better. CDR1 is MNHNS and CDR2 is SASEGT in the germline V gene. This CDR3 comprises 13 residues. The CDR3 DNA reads TGTGGCGTCCGGGGAAGCTCCTACAATGAGCAGTACTTC. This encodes CGVRGSSYNEQYF.

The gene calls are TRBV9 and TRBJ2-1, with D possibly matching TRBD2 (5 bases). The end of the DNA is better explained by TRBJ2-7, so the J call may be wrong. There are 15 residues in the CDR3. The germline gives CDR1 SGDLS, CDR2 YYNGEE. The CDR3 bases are TGTGCCAGCAGCGTATCGACGGGGAAGTACAATGAGCAGTACTTC. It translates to CASSVSTGKYNEQYF.